This entry lists 4 T cell receptor beta chains sequenced from one sample in a study of blood T cell repertoires in COVID-19. Sequenced by immunoSEQ multiplex PCR; TCRdb stores in-frame clones only, minus some. This table holds about 190,000 clones, roughly 86% found once. The material sequenced was peripheral blood. The source of these receptors is a woman aged 65 to 85 with active or convalescent COVID-19.

The V gene is TRBV6-6, the J gene TRBJ2-4; 14 bases are shared with TRBD2. Germline trimming cut 5 bases from V and 7 bases from J; bases unmatched to any gene: 31. Germline assignment: CDR1 MNHNY and CDR2 SVGAGI (reference sequence). The CDR3 is made up of 24 amino acids. Written as DNA, the CDR3 is TGTGCCAGCAGTCCCATCCTAGGGACTAGCGGGAGTCCTAGAGTGGCTGCTTGGAGGAACATTCAGTACTTC. This gives the protein CASSPILGTSGSPRVAAWRNIQYF.

The table lists this clone with a count of one. The CDR3 sequence: CASSYVSRGTGNTIYF. CDR3 nucleotide sequence: TGTGCCAGCAGTTATGTGTCCAGGGGGACAGGAAACACCATATATTTT. This chain joins TRBV28 and TRBJ1-3; 7 bases are a match to TRBD1. The trim removed 4 bases at V and 4 bases at J, leaving 10 bases unmatched. The CDR3 has 16 amino acids. Germline V gene data show CDR1 as MDHEN and CDR2 as SYDVKM.

The chain recombines TRBV5-6 with TRBJ2-5, with 7 nucleotides matching TRBD1. Germline V gives CDR1 SGHDT, CDR2 YYEEEE. The CDR3 length is 16 residues. V lost 0 bases and J lost 0; bases outside the gene matches: 5. The CDR3 here is CASSLGDRQNQETQYF. CDR3 bases: TGTGCCAGCAGCTTGGGGGACAGACAAAACCAAGAGACCCAGTACTTC.

The chain carries TRBV24-1 and TRBJ1-1; D unresolved. From germline, CDR1 is KGHDR and CDR2 SFDVKD. Trimming took 2 bases from V and 8 from J, leaving 8 bases between them. CDR3 length: 12 residues. The CDR3 spells CATSDYGREAFF. The CDR3 nucleotides read TGTGCCACCAGTGATTATGGGAGGGAAGCTTTCTTT.